This TCR beta chain was recovered during a study of shared clonotypes between healthy human individuals (TCRdb year 2020). About the full investigation: A couple of women and a few men aged 18 to 49 years were included in the cohort. For each donor, three plates each were used for CD4 naive and CD4 memory, two plates were used for CD8 naive, and one plate was used for CD8 memory. The study deeply sequenced blood TCR repertoires of several healthy adults to estimate repertoire size and the extent of clonotype sharing between individuals. To increase sequencing depth and limit assay-specific biases, TCR repertoire library preparation and sequencing were carried out by different laboratories using diverse techniques. Per donor, leukapheresis produced somewhere between about 0.9 and 9 billion PBMCs.

Results and caveats for the whole study, not just this receptor: Naive subsets generally had larger estimated clonotype richness than memory subsets. Only blood was sampled, and tissue TCR repertoires likely differ from those in blood. Approximately 5% of naive CD4, approximately 3.7% of naive CD8, approximately 2% of memory CD4, and around 0.42% of memory CD8 clonotypes were shared across a few donors. Because the study included a small number of donors, the genetic and exposure-history diversity represented was limited. Clonotypes shared by all four sorted-subset donors showed higher generation probabilities than non-shared clonotypes. Pairwise subsampling led to the expectation that sequencing depth would affect the degree of clonotype sharing among donors. Rarefaction of sorted-subset datasets indicated incomplete sequencing despite the large sequencing depth.

Using the deep immunoSEQ assay, TCR CDR3 regions were amplified from genomic DNA by multiplex PCR. Genomic DNA extracted from each cell subset was distributed evenly over all wells of several immunoSEQ 96-well plates, and each plate served as one replicate. For sorted subsets, approximately 210 ng genomic DNA, equal to 30,000 to 35,000 T cell genomes, was loaded into each replicate PCR. Purified libraries were measured with a Qubit 3.0 fluorometer, size-checked on a Bioanalyzer 2100, and measured again with the KAPA Library Quantification kit. Each immunoSEQ 96-well plate was sequenced on its own single-read 150-cycle Illumina NextSeq 550 flow cell. From the authors' description of their analysis: Because only junctional sequences without quality scores were contained in the immunoSEQ output, filtering matching that applied to full-length reads could not be performed. Sequences were annotated with PyIR, a Python wrapper for IgBLAST v1.9, and V/J genes and CDR3 were assigned using IMGT germline references. Any read was removed if the V/J assignment was weak (E-value above 1e-6), the CDR3 was missing, or the read contained stop codons, out-of-frame junctions, or ambiguous translated residues. V3J clonotypes were defined as sequences sharing an identical inferred V gene, J gene, and CDR3 amino acid sequence. Percentage overlap between repertoires was computed as shared unique clonotypes divided by the size of the smaller repertoire. RTK rarefaction, the Chao1 estimator, and Recon v2.1 estimates of unobserved clonotypes were used to assess repertoire richness. Generation probabilities for all TCRbeta clonotypes obtained by the gDNA method from four donors were computed using OLGA. This immuneACCESS table, as held by TCRdb, lists in-frame sequences with V and J called but not all clones. Of the missing ones, under half trace to an unresolved V gene in checked studies; the others have no known cause. V, J and clone size are those of that table, while D and trimming were read from the DNA. The sample includes 750,000 to 1,000,000 clones, with around 93% observed a single time. In total, the top ten clones hold under 30% of the sample.

CD8 naive samples consisted of CD45RO-negative cells that were positively selected for CCR7, yielding a CD45RA+CCR7+ population without TemRA cells. Healthy HIV-negative adults with no recently reported acute infections or vaccinations were included as donors. Every donor was a Caucasian adult living in Nashville, Tennessee, USA. After blood collection by leukapheresis, PBMCs were isolated using Ficoll-Histopaque density gradient centrifugation and then cryopreserved in the vapor phase of liquid nitrogen. Analytical flow cytometry was used to check the purity and quantity of each magnetically sorted T cell population. Each sorted fraction had its genomic DNA isolated and then quantified by UV absorbance on a Nanodrop 2000c. Concerning this clone itself: No cognate antigen has been identified for it. Nothing much larger sits one base from this clone, and base qualities are not available.

CDR1 and CDR2 are read off the germline V gene (reference sequence) as WNHNN and SYGVQD. Trimmed from V: 0 bases; trimmed from J: 4 bases; junction bases lacking a gene match: 9. The cysteine opens and the phenylalanine closes a CDR3 of 18 amino acids. Only the CDR3 portion is preserved as DNA: 54 bases, with reading frame beginning at the first base. This clonotype was sampled from a man aged 25-40 years in good health. Recombination joined TRBV10-1 with TRBJ2-3; 11 bases in the middle match TRBD2. What was sequenced was naive CD8+ T cells sorted from blood. The cell subset or site label of this sample denotes: CD45RA+CCR7+. The DNA is as follows: TGCGCCAGCAGTGAGTCGGCTAGCGGGAGGAGGAGCGCAGATACGCAGTATTTT. Translated, this is CASSESASGRRSADTQYF.